Described below is a single T cell receptor (beta chain) sequence and its context. Germline and junction disagree at one end, which may indicate a read error. The entry originates in a study of beta chain features in type 1 diabetes. Turning to the study itself: Sorted cells, 90 million to 120 million in number, were examined across all samples.

The investigators reverse transcribed all of the isolated RNA, so they sequenced expressed TCRB transcripts. It was found that naive, central memory and regulatory T cell samples averaged about 3.4 million reads. Clones were read by immunoSEQ multiplex PCR, and TCRdb kept only the in-frame ones, dropping some. The sample gives over 700,000 clones, 15% to 20% of which show up once; 0.023% is in the top ten. The CDR3 sequence is 11 residues long. From germline, CDR1 is DFQATT and CDR2 SNEGSKA (reference sequence). This TCR was sampled from a woman aged 18-35 years in good health. The V call is TRBV20-1, the J call TRBJ1-2; 7 bases fit TRBD1. Input material: naive CD4+ T cells from blood. In nucleotides, the CDR3 is TGCAGTGCTAGAGGGGGGAGTCGGGACAGTTTC. Residues: CSARGGSRDSF.